What follows are 18 T cell receptor beta chains derived from one specimen sequenced in a study of radiotherapy plus CTLA-4 blockade in lung cancer. TCRdb's copy holds only in-frame clones and misses some; the assay was immunoSEQ multiplex PCR. The sample comprises approximately 30,000 clones, approximately 78% of which are singletons, and around 23% rests with the top ten. The material sequenced was peripheral blood, taken from a patient treated with radiotherapy plus ipilimumab. The receptors come from a human donor with non-small cell lung cancer that progressed on radiotherapy plus ipilimumab.

A word on this clone: Other nucleotide sequences in the sample specify the same CDR3. The rearrangement uses TRBV2 and TRBJ2-5; tentative D call: TRBD1 (6 bases). CDR3 length: 12 amino acids. CDR1 and CDR2 (germline): SNHLY, FYNNEI. V was shortened by 7 bases and J by 2 bases, with 8 bases between the two germline ends. CDR3 protein: CASTRGQETQYF. The CDR3 DNA is TGTGCCAGCACTAGGGGGCAAGAGACCCAGTACTTC.

The chain is built from TRBV6-5 and TRBJ1-2, with D possibly TRBD1 on 5 matching bases. Between the trimmed V and J ends, which lost 6 bases and 5 bases, there was a span of 16 bases. This CDR3 region has 14 residues. Germline CDR1 is MNHEY and CDR2 is SVGAGI. CDR3 residues: CASRRNTGQYGYTF. The CDR3 DNA follows: TGTGCCAGCAGACGAAACACAGGCCAGTATGGCTACACCTTC.

DNA for the CDR3: TGCAGCGTTGTGGGGGGGGACGGCAACACTGAAGCTTTCTTT. Translated: CSVVGGDGNTEAFF. The chain is built from TRBV29-1 and TRBJ1-1; weak D call: TRBD1 (5 bases). V lost 4 bases, J lost 2 bases, and 14 bases lay in between. The CDR3 covers 14 residues. Germline CDR1 reads SQVTM; CDR2 reads ANQGSEA.

The chain combines TRBV6-1 with TRBJ2-1; 11 nucleotides match TRBD2. V was clipped by 4 bases and J by 3 bases; unmatched bases: 5. Germline values: CDR1 MNHNS, CDR2 SASEGT. The CDR3 is 16 residues long. The CDR3 nucleotides read TGTGCCAGCAGTGGAACTAGCGGGGGAGTCTACAATGAGCAGTTCTTC. Translating it yields CASSGTSGGVYNEQFF.

This clone was counted only a few times. The genes are TRBV5-1 and TRBJ2-1; D is perhaps TRBD1 (6 bases). CDR3 length equals 15 residues. Germline loops: CDR1 SGHRS, CDR2 YFSETQ. Trimming pared 2 bases from V and 7 bases from J, leaving 16 bases between. The CDR3 DNA follows: TGCGCCAGCAGCTTTGGACAGCCAGGACGAAATGAGCAGTTCTTC. It specifies CASSFGQPGRNEQFF.

This rearrangement joins TRBV6-5 to TRBJ1-1; D not certain. The CDR3 runs to 14 residues. The ends were cut back, 0 bases at V and 4 bases at J, with 9 bases in the middle. The germline V gene encodes CDR1 MNHEY and CDR2 SVGAGI. The CDR3 nucleotides read TGTGCCAGCAGTTACTCGAGCGTACGCACTGAAGCTTTCTTT. Translation: CASSYSSVRTEAFF.

The chain employs TRBV9 and TRBJ1-1, with D tentatively TRBD1 (5 bases). The CDR3 sequence is 18 residues long. From germline, CDR1 is SGDLS and CDR2 YYNGEE. Trimming removed 0 bases from V and 0 bases from J, with 18 bases in between. As DNA, the CDR3 is TGTGCCAGCAGCGTAGGGGGAGGGGCCCAAGGGATGAACACTGAAGCTTTCTTT. It is translated as CASSVGGGAQGMNTEAFF.

The chain uses TRBV2 and TRBJ1-3; D might be TRBD1 (5 bases). This CDR3 is built from 15 residues. V gave up 2 bases and J gave up 2 bases, with 10 bases separating them. CDR1 is SNHLY and CDR2 is FYNNEI in the germline V gene. The CDR3 coding sequence is TGTGCCAGCAGTGAAAACAGGTTCACTGGAAACACCATATATTTT. Its translation is CASSENRFTGNTIYF.

This rearrangement joins TRBV11-3 to TRBJ1-6; D might be TRBD1 (5 bases). The CDR3 runs 16 residues. V lost 1 base and J lost 8, with 15 bases in between. CDR1 SGHNT and CDR2 YENEEA come from the germline V gene. The CDR3: CASSLGSQGPDSPLHF. The CDR3, as DNA: TGTGCCAGCAGCTTAGGGTCCCAGGGCCCGGATTCACCCCTCCACTTT.

This clone has a handful of counts. J is TRBJ1-2 and V is TRBV5-6, with D possibly TRBD1 on 6 matching bases. CDR3 size: 14 residues. V shed 0 bases and J shed 4 bases, with 10 bases lying between them. CDR1 is SGHDT, CDR2 YYEEEE, per germline. The DNA of the CDR3 is TGTGCCAGCAGCTTGGGGGGGCTGGGCTATGGCTACACCTTC. Its translation: CASSLGGLGYGYTF.

The CDR3 coding sequence is TGTGCCACCAGCAGTCGGTTCATGAACACTGAAGCTTTCTTT. Residues: CATSSRFMNTEAFF. The V and J genes are TRBV15 and TRBJ1-1; D remains ambiguous. V was pared by 3 bases and J by 0 bases, with 8 bases between. Germline CDR1 and CDR2: LNHNV and YYDKDF (reference sequence). This CDR3 has 14 amino acids.

The CDR3 nucleotides are TGTGCCAGTAGTACAACAGGGCTGGGCACAGATACGCAGTATTTT. This translates into CASSTTGLGTDTQYF. The chain carries TRBV19 and TRBJ2-3; tentatively, D is TRBD1 (6 bases). The CDR3 sequence is 15 residues long. V shed 4 bases and J shed 1 base, with 12 bases lying between them. Germline assignment: CDR1 LNHDA and CDR2 SQIVND (reference sequence).

The chain couples TRBV7-9 to TRBJ1-2; the match to TRBD1 covers 8 bases. The germline V gene has CDR1 SEHNR and CDR2 FQNEAQ (reference sequence). Germline trimming cut 5 bases from V and 3 bases from J; bases unmatched to any gene: 5. This CDR3 is 14 amino acids long. The chain's CDR3 is CASSPSTGDYGYTF. In DNA, the CDR3 is TGTGCCAGCAGCCCCTCGACAGGGGACTATGGCTACACCTTC.

The rearrangement uses TRBV28 and TRBJ2-5, with D uncertain. CDR3 size: 11 residues. Deletions cut 9 bases from V and 5 bases from J, with 10 bases between. The germline gives CDR1 MDHEN, CDR2 SYDVKM. CDR3 sequence (DNA): TGTGCCAGTCAGTTTTGGGAGACCCAGTACTTC. Amino acid sequence: CASQFWETQYF. The whole variable domain, remainder taken from reference TRBV28 and TRBJ2-5, is DVKVTQSSRYLVKRTGEKVFLECVQDMDHENMFWYRQDPGLGLRLIYFSYDVKMKEKGDIPEGYSVSREKKERFSLILESASTNQTSMYLCASQFWETQYFGPGTRLLVL.

This chain connects TRBV7-2 to TRBJ2-5; D perhaps matches TRBD1 (6 bases). Germline CDR1 SGHTA, CDR2 FQGNSA. V was cut by 0 bases and J by 1 base, with 9 bases left in between. The CDR3 runs to 15 residues. The CDR3 spells CASSLAGALQETQYF. CDR3 nucleotide sequence: TGTGCCAGCAGCTTAGCGGGGGCTCTCCAAGAGACCCAGTACTTC. Filled out from reference TRBV7-2 and TRBJ2-5, the complete variable domain reads GAGVSQSPSNKVTEKGKDVELRCDPISGHTALYWYRQSLGQGLEFLIYFQGNSAPDKSGLPSDRFSAERTGGSVSTLTIQRTQQEDSAVYLCASSLAGALQETQYFGPGTRLLVL.

The chain uses TRBV5-1 and TRBJ2-3; D is possibly TRBD2 (6 bases). V dropped 4 bases and J dropped 3 bases, with 12 bases sitting between them. The CDR3 runs to 14 residues. Germline V gene lookup returns CDR1 SGHRS and CDR2 YFSETQ. CDR3 sequence: CASSRGLPTDTQYF. The CDR3 nucleotides are TGCGCCAGCAGCAGGGGACTCCCTACAGATACGCAGTATTTT. The whole variable domain, filled in from reference TRBV5-1 and TRBJ2-3, reads KAGVTQTPRYLIKTRGQQVTLSCSPISGHRSVSWYQQTPGQGLQFLFEYFSETQRNKGNFPGRFSGRQFSNSRSEMNVSTLELGDSALYLCASSRGLPTDTQYFGPGTRLTVL.

The chain carries TRBV10-3 and TRBJ2-1, with 14 bases matching TRBD2. V dropped 0 bases and J dropped 9; count of bases not matched to a gene: 1. The CDR3 is made up of 15 amino acids. The germline V gene encodes CDR1 ENHRY and CDR2 SYGVKD. CDR3 in DNA: TGTGCCATCAGTGAGTCAGGGACTAGCGGGGGTGAGCAGTTCTTC. It encodes CAISESGTSGGEQFF.

The chain employs TRBV9 and TRBJ1-2, with 8 bases fitting TRBD1. The CDR3 is 15 residues long. The germline CDR1 and CDR2 sequences are SGDLS and YYNGEE. V shed 1 base and J 6 bases; nucleotides not matched to a gene: 8. The CDR3 loop is CASSVSWTGKHGYTF. As DNA, the CDR3 is TGTGCCAGCAGCGTAAGTTGGACAGGGAAGCATGGCTACACCTTC.